This TCR beta chain was identified in a study of blood T cell repertoires in COVID-19. Study summary: The samples span acute and convalescent COVID-19 from the United States, Italy and Spain. Sources were T cells, B-cell-depleted T cells, or PBMCs; the material itself was cDNA or gDNA.

The V end lost 7 bases, the J end lost 3 bases, and 18 bases lay between the germline ends. The germline V gene has CDR1 LNHDA and CDR2 SQIVND (reference sequence). This CDR3 region has 15 residues. Source study methods: How many nucleated cells were present was estimated from reference gene primer amplification. Sequenced by immunoSEQ multiplex PCR; TCRdb stores in-frame clones only, minus some. The V and J calls and clone size are taken from that table; D and trimming were inferred from the DNA. Among about 310,000 clones listed, around 87% were seen once. This chain joins TRBV19 and TRBJ1-2; a possible D gene is TRBD1 (5 bases). Material: peripheral blood. This receptor was taken from a man in his fifties or sixties with active or convalescent COVID-19. Here the CDR3 reads CASTEQSAGDYGYTF. CDR3 nucleotide sequence: TGTGCCAGTACGGAACAGTCAGCGGGGGACTATGGCTACACCTTC.